This T cell receptor (beta chain) was obtained from a study of T cells in localized non-small cell lung cancer. The study's findings and limits: Uninvolved neighboring lung showed the greatest T cell clonality, exceeding tumor. Out of the top 100 tumor clones, a median roughly 52 were seen in adjacent lung.

Sequenced by immunoSEQ multiplex PCR; TCRdb stores in-frame clones only, minus some. The table has around 80,000 clones, around 81% seen once. Trimming cost V 3 bases and J 4 bases, with 13 bases left between them. CDR1 is MNHEY and CDR2 is SMNVEV in the germline V gene (reference sequence). The CDR3 contains 14 residues. On this clone: Its target is not known.

The sequence derives from a man aged 35-69 years with stage II squamous cell lung carcinoma. The source material was PBMCs, sampled before any cancer treatment. The chain uses TRBV27 and TRBJ2-7; D is possibly TRBD1 (6 bases). The CDR3 sequence: CASSFLGHSYEQYF. In DNA form, the CDR3 reads TGTGCCAGCAGTTTTTTGGGACACTCATACGAGCAGTACTTC.